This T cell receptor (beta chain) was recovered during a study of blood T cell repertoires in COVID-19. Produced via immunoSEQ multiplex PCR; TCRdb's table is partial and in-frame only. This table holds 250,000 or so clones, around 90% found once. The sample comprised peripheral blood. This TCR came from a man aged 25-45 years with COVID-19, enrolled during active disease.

The CDR3 sequence: CASSRDRNTEAFF. Written as DNA, the CDR3 is TGTGCCAGCAGCCGGGACAGGAACACTGAAGCTTTCTTT. This chain joins TRBV7-3 and TRBJ1-1; 7 nucleotides agree with TRBD1. The CDR3 is 13 residues long. Germline CDR1 reads SGHTA; CDR2 reads FQGTGA. Germline trimming cut 5 bases from V and 1 base from J; bases unmatched to any gene: 1.